The 2 T cell receptor beta chains below were found in one sample sequenced in a study of blood T cell repertoires in COVID-19. Using immunoSEQ multiplex PCR, the repertoire was profiled, and TCRdb retains in-frame clones only, with some absent. The data contain 350,000 to 450,000 clones, about 86% of them singletons. The sequencing sample was made of peripheral blood. All receptors come from a woman in her fifties or sixties with COVID-19, enrolled during active disease.

V is TRBV27 and J is TRBJ1-2; 12 bases match TRBD1. CDR3 size: 15 residues. The V gene's germline CDR1 is MNHEY and CDR2 SMNVEV (reference sequence). Trimming took 6 bases from V and 5 from J; bases not matched to a gene: 7. The CDR3 bases are TGTGCCAGCAGGGCACCGGGACAGGGGGCTTATGGCTACACCTTC. It encodes CASRAPGQGAYGYTF.

The V gene is TRBV12-3 or TRBV12-4, the J gene TRBJ1-1; no firm D call. The CDR3 loop spans 12 amino acids. V was shortened by 7 bases and J by 3 bases, with 9 bases between the two germline ends. Here the CDR3 DNA reads TGTGCCAGCACATCCGGGGACACTGAAGCTTTCTTT. It is translated as CASTSGDTEAFF.